This T cell receptor (beta chain) was recovered during a study of control samples from healthy donors and cancer patients. TCRdb's table, derived via immunoSEQ multiplex PCR, lists solely in-frame clones and lacks some. The sample includes around 81,000 clones, approximately 93% of them seen just once. The CDR3 spans 9 residues. Trimming cost V 5 bases and J 9 bases, with 4 bases left between them. The germline V gene encodes CDR1 MNHEY and CDR2 SMNVEV (reference sequence). This clonotype was obtained from a woman in her 30s in good health. This chain links TRBV27 with TRBJ1-2, with D uncertain. The material sequenced was blood. CDR3 bases: TGTGCCAGCAGTCCTCGCTACACCTTC. It is translated as CASSPRYTF.